Following are 9 T cell receptor beta chains from one sample sequenced in a study of blood T cell repertoires in COVID-19. Libraries were prepared by immunoSEQ multiplex PCR; TCRdb keeps only in-frame clonotypes and omits some of them. The sample lists about 250,000 clones, approximately 86% seen once, with about 0.8% in the top ten. Sequences were obtained from peripheral blood. These receptors all come from a woman younger than 45 with acute or convalescent COVID-19.

This sequence joins TRBV6-5 and TRBJ2-5; D is possibly TRBD2 (7 bases). The CDR3 covers 12 residues. Germline CDR1 reads MNHEY; CDR2 reads SVGAGI. V dropped 6 bases and J dropped 5 bases, with 10 bases sitting between them. CDR3 in DNA: TGTGCCAGCAGCCGGGGGGCGGAGACCCAGTACTTC. Amino acids: CASSRGAETQYF.

The chain is built from TRBV3-1 (or the pseudogene TRBV3-2) and TRBJ1-5; the D gene is possibly TRBD1 (5 bases). With 2 bases removed from V and 6 bases from J, the gap between germline ends came to 14 bases. Per germline, CDR1 LGHDT and CDR2 YNNKEL (reference sequence). The CDR3 is 15 amino acids. CDR3 nucleotides: TGTGCCAGCAGCCAATCCCTAGGGGAAGGTCAGCCCCAGCATTTT. Its protein is CASSQSLGEGQPQHF.

V is TRBV18 and J is TRBJ2-5, with TRBD1 matching over 9 bases. V dropped 2 bases and J dropped 5; count of bases not matched to a gene: 6. CDR3 size: 15 residues. The germline gives CDR1 KGHSH, CDR2 LQKENI. In DNA, the CDR3 is TGTGCCAGCTCACCATACAGGGGGCGCCGGGAGACCCAGTACTTC. Translation gives CASSPYRGRRETQYF.

V and J are TRBV11-2 and TRBJ2-7, with a possible D match to TRBD2 (6 bases). The germline gives CDR1 SGHAT, CDR2 FQNNGV. Between the trimmed V and J ends, which lost 8 bases and 0 bases, there was a span of 14 bases. The CDR3 has 14 amino acids. CDR3 DNA: TGTGCCAGCCTGGAGGGCTTCAGCTCCTACGAGCAGTACTTC. This encodes CASLEGFSSYEQYF.

CDR3 in amino acids: CASSAKGGHTEAFF. The DNA of the CDR3 is TGTGCCAGTAGTGCCAAAGGGGGACACACTGAAGCTTTCTTT. The chain links TRBV19 to TRBJ1-1, with a weak D call TRBD1 (6 bases). Germline assignment: CDR1 LNHDA and CDR2 SQIVND (reference sequence). V lost 5 bases and J lost 3, with 13 bases in between. The CDR3 has 14 amino acids.

The chain couples TRBV15 to TRBJ2-1, with 11 bases that match TRBD2. V lost 3 bases and J lost 13; bases outside the gene matches: 8. This CDR3 region has 14 residues. Germline V gene lookup returns CDR1 LNHNV and CDR2 YYDKDF (reference sequence). CDR3: CATSSQRLAGIQFF. In DNA form, the CDR3 reads TGTGCCACCAGCAGCCAAAGACTAGCGGGAATTCAGTTCTTC.

The V call is TRBV29-1, the J call TRBJ1-5, with 8 bases identical to TRBD1. Losses at the gene ends were 5 bases for V and 4 bases for J; bases not matched to a gene: 4. CDR1 SQVTM and CDR2 ANQGSEA come from the germline V gene. This CDR3 comprises 13 residues. The CDR3 bases are TGCAGCGTTTCAGGGGGCTCAAATCAGCCCCAGCATTTT. This sequence encodes CSVSGGSNQPQHF.

The CDR3 loop reads CASSYKTDTQYF. The CDR3 DNA reads as TGTGCCAGCAGCTATAAGACAGATACGCAGTATTTT. This sequence joins TRBV2 and TRBJ2-3; D unclear. Germline CDR1 reads SNHLY; CDR2 reads FYNNEI. The CDR3 has 12 residues. Trimming took 6 bases from V and 3 from J, leaving 7 bases between them.

This chain links TRBV6-4 with TRBJ1-2; D gene ambiguous. V lost 5 bases and J 4 bases, leaving 17 bases between the germline ends. This CDR3 has 15 amino acids. Per the germline V gene, CDR1 is MRHNA and CDR2 is SNTAGT. The CDR3 DNA follows: TGTGCCAGCAGTCCCACGGCCGGAGGTAGCTATGGCTACACCTTC. Protein product: CASSPTAGGSYGYTF.